This T cell receptor (beta chain) was sequenced during a study of PD-1 blockade in classical Hodgkin lymphoma (dated by TCRdb to the early 2020s). Background for the entire study: Nivolumab dosing was 3 mg/kg intravenously every 2 weeks, continuing until either disease progression or unacceptable toxicity. To define a peripheral blood immune signature of response to PD-1 blockade in classical Hodgkin lymphoma, the study combined TCR beta sequencing with CyTOF.

The Qiagen DNeasy kit was used to extract genomic DNA both from unsorted PBMCs and from the negatively selected CD4+ and CD8+ fractions. TCR beta CDR3 regions were subjected to amplification by immunoSEQ multiplex PCR with primers that anneal to V and J segments. A synthetic immune receptor repertoire was used to minimize amplification bias, and remaining bias was computationally removed after sequencing. In the source study's methods: Custom Python scripts were used to quantify repertoire diversity as the Shannon entropy index. Unsorted, CD4+ and CD8+ repertoires were analyzed separately, except for combined analyses in which CD4+ and CD8+ sequences were merged in silico. A clone counted as expanded when the clone's frequency after treatment rose at least 2-fold relative to C1D1, and clones undetected at baseline were given a pseudocount of 0.5. Clones with 0 or 1 copy at C1D1 were defined as singleton clones, while clones with 2 or more copies were defined as non-singleton clones. By matching protein sequences in sorted samples from the same patient, clones expanded in unsorted samples were annotated as CD4+, CD8+ or unknown. Diversity changes from C1D1 to C4D1 were tested in paired samples using Wilcoxon tests. TCRdb obtained this table from immuneACCESS and retained in-frame rearrangements with V and J assigned. These tables miss some clones; where compared with another copy, unresolved V genes account for less than half of the shortfall, and the remainder is unexplained. V, J and clone size are those of that table, while D and trimming were read from the DNA. The sample table lists 14,000 to 15,000 clones, around four fifths of them with a count of one. The ten largest clonotypes hold 25% of the sample.

The intended sense of this specimen's time point label: cycle 2 day 1 (C2D1) of nivolumab. Every trial patient had relapsed after autologous stem cell transplantation, and cohorts A, B and C differed in prior brentuximab vedotin exposure. The trial cohort included 50 or so patients with relapsed/refractory classical Hodgkin lymphoma, and each patient had a best overall response of complete response, partial response or progressive disease. Trial patients were treated with single-agent nivolumab in the multi-cohort phase II CheckMate 205 trial. An independent review committee assessed best overall response by applying the 2007 International Working Group response criteria. Trial PBMCs were obtained immediately prior to nivolumab initiation (C1D1) and on therapy at cycle 2 day 1 and cycle 4 day 1. Peripheral blood was collected in 8 mL Vacutainer Cell Preparation Tubes, from which PBMCs were isolated by centrifugation and then cryopreserved.

Study-wide findings and limitations: The study was limited to a single clinical trial cohort, and causes of repertoire differences, possibly disease activity or prior therapy, remained undefined. Patients starting nivolumab less than 1 year after ASCT had lower diversity and were excluded from later analyses to avoid confounding by immune reconstitution. A significant rise by C4D1 was seen in CD4+ but not CD8+ TCR diversity (p=0.0027 vs p=0.16), with the rise being most apparent in complete responders (p=0.02). Baseline TCR diversity was reported to be lower in newly diagnosed patients than in healthy donors, and even lower in relapsed/refractory patients. Baseline diversity similar to that of newly diagnosed patients was observed in trial patients achieving complete response, whereas significantly lower diversity was observed in partial responders and progressors.

As to this clone: Its antigen remains unidentified. The sample holds no much larger clone one base away, and base qualities are not on file.

For CDR1 and CDR2, the germline V gene lists SGHVS and FNYEAQ. The CDR3 goes from the cysteine to the phenylalanine over 15 residues. Left in the record is the CDR3 DNA by itself, 45 bases read in frame from the first base. The V and J ends are trimmed by 3 bases and 0 bases, leaving 9 bases between them. The V and J genes are TRBV7-6 and TRBJ1-5; the D segment cannot be called with confidence. The sequencing used peripheral blood mononuclear cells (PBMCs), collected before the second cycle of nivolumab. This sequence was found in a human donor with classical Hodgkin lymphoma. This receptor has the CDR3 CASSFSSDSNQPQHF. The nucleotides are TGTGCCAGCAGCTTCTCATCCGATAGCAATCAGCCCCAGCATTTT.